These T cell receptor beta chains were read from a single sample in a study of beta chain features in type 1 diabetes. Using immunoSEQ multiplex PCR, the repertoire was profiled, and TCRdb retains in-frame clones only, with some absent. This sample has 310,000 or so clones; approximately 15% occur once, and the top ten carry 0.015% to 0.017%. Sequenced: naive CD4+ T cells from blood. The receptors were sampled from a man between 18 and 29 years old with type 1 diabetes. Both conserved end residues are trimmed from each CDR3. A clone size is listed for some rows: how often the clone was seen (once, few, many), or a class if it is expanded.

cdr3_aa: SVTGTVNYGYT
v_call: TRBV29-1
clone_size: .
j_call: TRBJ1-2

cdr3_aa: ASSFVGGNTGELF
v_call: TRBV7-2
clone_size: few
j_call: TRBJ2-2

cdr3_aa: ASSNGAGGGTDTQY
v_call: TRBV4-3
clone_size: .
j_call: TRBJ2-3

cdr3_aa: ASSQQVNTGELF
v_call: TRBV6-5
clone_size: few
j_call: TRBJ2-2

cdr3_aa: AISTSGGTYNEQF
v_call: TRBV10-3
clone_size: .
j_call: TRBJ2-1

cdr3_aa: ASSLFSGNSYEQY
v_call: TRBV27
clone_size: .
j_call: TRBJ2-7

cdr3_aa: ASSEGAGYQETQY
v_call: TRBV5-1
clone_size: .
j_call: TRBJ2-5

cdr3_aa: ASSYVGQGAQPQH
v_call: TRBV6-6
clone_size: .
j_call: TRBJ1-5

cdr3_aa: ASSFLAGVGETQY
v_call: TRBV5-1
clone_size: .
j_call: TRBJ2-5

cdr3_aa: ASSLWGQGEKAF
v_call: TRBV7-2
clone_size: .
j_call: TRBJ1-1

cdr3_aa: ASRRSTDSDYEQY
v_call: TRBV6-6
clone_size: .
j_call: TRBJ2-7

cdr3_aa: ASSDRTGGARKRAF
v_call: TRBV6-4
clone_size: .
j_call: TRBJ1-1

cdr3_aa: ASSFSGDTDTQY
v_call: TRBV5-4
clone_size: .
j_call: TRBJ2-3

cdr3_aa: ASSRRPQH
v_call: TRBV4-1
clone_size: .
j_call: TRBJ1-5

cdr3_aa: SAPFQETQY
v_call: TRBV20-1
clone_size: .
j_call: TRBJ2-5

cdr3_aa: SVAGSNQPQH
v_call: TRBV29-1
clone_size: .
j_call: TRBJ1-5

cdr3_aa: ASSQSNGGGNTIY
v_call: TRBV23-1
clone_size: .
j_call: TRBJ1-3

cdr3_aa: ASSSGGSGYT
v_call: TRBV5-5
clone_size: .
j_call: TRBJ1-2

cdr3_aa: ASSLLTSGGNTDTQY
v_call: TRBV5-4
clone_size: few
j_call: TRBJ2-3

cdr3_aa: ASSLSLVDTDTQY
v_call: TRBV5-1
clone_size: .
j_call: TRBJ2-3

cdr3_aa: ASSGEGGRSGQF
v_call: TRBV5-1
clone_size: .
j_call: TRBJ2-1

cdr3_aa: ASSLDRYQETQY
v_call: TRBV5-4
clone_size: few
j_call: TRBJ2-5

cdr3_aa: ASSLRTSFDLGEQF
v_call: TRBV5-4
clone_size: .
j_call: TRBJ2-1

cdr3_aa: ASSLGFSGRYGNEQY
v_call: TRBV7-8
clone_size: few
j_call: TRBJ2-7

cdr3_aa: ASSKTSGQFYNEQF
v_call: TRBV5-1
clone_size: few
j_call: TRBJ2-1

cdr3_aa: ASSDTQY
v_call: TRBV14
clone_size: .
j_call: TRBJ2-3

cdr3_aa: SASRLAENTGELF
v_call: TRBV29-1
clone_size: few
j_call: TRBJ2-2